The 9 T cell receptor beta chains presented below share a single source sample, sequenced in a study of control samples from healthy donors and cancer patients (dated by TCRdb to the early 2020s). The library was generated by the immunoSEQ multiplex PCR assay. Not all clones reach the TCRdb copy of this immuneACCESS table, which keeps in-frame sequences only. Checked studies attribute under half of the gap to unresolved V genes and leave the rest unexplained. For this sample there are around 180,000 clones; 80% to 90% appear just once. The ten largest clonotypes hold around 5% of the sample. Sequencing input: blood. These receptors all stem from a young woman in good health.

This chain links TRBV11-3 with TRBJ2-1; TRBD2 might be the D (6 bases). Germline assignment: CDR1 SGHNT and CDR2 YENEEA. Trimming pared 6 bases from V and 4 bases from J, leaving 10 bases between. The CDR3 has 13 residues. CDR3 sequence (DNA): TGTGCCAGCAGTTTAAGCGGGTACAATGAGCAGTTCTTC. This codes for CASSLSGYNEQFF.

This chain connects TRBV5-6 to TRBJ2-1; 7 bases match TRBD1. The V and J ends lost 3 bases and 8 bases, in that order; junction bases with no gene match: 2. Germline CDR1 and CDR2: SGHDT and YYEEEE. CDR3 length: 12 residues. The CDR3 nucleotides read TGTGCCAGCAGCTCACAGGGGTATGAGCAGTTCTTC. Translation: CASSSQGYEQFF.

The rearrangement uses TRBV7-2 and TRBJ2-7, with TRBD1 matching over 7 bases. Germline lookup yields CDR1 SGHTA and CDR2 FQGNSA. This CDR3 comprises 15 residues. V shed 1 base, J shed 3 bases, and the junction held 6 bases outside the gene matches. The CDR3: CASSLEGTAYYEQYF. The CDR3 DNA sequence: TGTGCCAGCAGCTTAGAGGGGACAGCTTACTACGAGCAGTACTTC.

The CDR3 region has the DNA TGTGCCAGTAGTATCGGAGGGGGCGAAGAGACCCAGTACTTC. Protein: CASSIGGGEETQYF. The rearrangement uses TRBV19 and TRBJ2-5; possibly TRBD1 for D (7 bases). V was cut by 3 bases and J by 3 bases, with 11 bases left in between. CDR3 length equals 14 residues. Germline loops: CDR1 LNHDA, CDR2 SQIVND (reference sequence).

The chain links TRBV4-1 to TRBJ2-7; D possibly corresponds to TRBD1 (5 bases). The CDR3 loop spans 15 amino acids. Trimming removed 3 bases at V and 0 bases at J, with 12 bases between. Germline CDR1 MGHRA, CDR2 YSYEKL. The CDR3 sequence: CASSQGPVGSYEQYF. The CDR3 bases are TGCGCCAGCAGCCAGGGGCCGGTTGGCTCCTACGAGCAGTACTTC.

Here the CDR3 DNA reads TGTGCCAGTAGTCAGACTAGCGGGGGGGTCGGTGAGCAGTTCTTC. Its protein is CASSQTSGGVGEQFF. The chain carries TRBV19 and TRBJ2-1, with 14 bases identical to TRBD2. Germline CDR1 LNHDA, CDR2 SQIVND (reference sequence). With 5 bases clipped from V and 9 bases from J, the junction kept 6 bases outside the gene matches. CDR3 length: 15 residues. Variable domain in full (rest from reference TRBV19 and TRBJ2-1): DGGITQSPKYLFRKEGQNVTLSCEQNLNHDAMYWYRQDPGQGLRLIYYSQIVNDFQKGDIAEGYSVSREKKESFPLTVTSAQKNPTAFYLCASSQTSGGVGEQFFGPGTRLTVL.

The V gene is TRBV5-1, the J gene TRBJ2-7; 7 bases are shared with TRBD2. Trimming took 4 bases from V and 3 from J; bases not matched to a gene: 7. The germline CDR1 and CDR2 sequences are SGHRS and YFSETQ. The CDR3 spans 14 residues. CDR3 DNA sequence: TGCGCCAGCAGCCCCCCAGCTAGCGGCTACGAGCAGTACTTC. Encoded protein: CASSPPASGYEQYF.

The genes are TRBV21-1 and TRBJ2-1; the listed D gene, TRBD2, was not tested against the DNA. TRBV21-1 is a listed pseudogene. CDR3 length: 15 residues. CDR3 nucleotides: TGTGCCAGCAGCAAAGCGGGGAGCCGTAACAATGAGCAGTTCTTC. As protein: CASSKAGSRNNEQFF.

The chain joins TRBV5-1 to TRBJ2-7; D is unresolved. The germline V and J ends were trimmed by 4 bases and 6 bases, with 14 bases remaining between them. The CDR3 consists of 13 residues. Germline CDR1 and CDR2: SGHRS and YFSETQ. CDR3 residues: CASSRPESFEQYF. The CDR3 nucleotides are TGCGCCAGCAGCCGGCCAGAGAGTTTCGAGCAGTACTTC.